This T cell receptor (beta chain) was obtained from a study of cytomegalovirus exposure and HLA in healthy donors. Those who donated were healthy bone marrow donors. Findings and limits, study-wide: In a later analysis, TCR beta V- and J-gene trimming was associated with a missense DCLRE1C variant. Among immune exposure information, only CMV serostatus was available. Reports described diagnosis of cytomegalovirus status by the classifier as highly specific and sensitive.

Primers included in the PCR were 60 Vbeta and 13 Jbeta primers. The method was immunoSEQ multiplex PCR; TCRdb's version includes in-frame clones alone and lacks a portion of them. The table records around 100,000 clones, approximately 76% of them present only once. Trimming at V came to 0 bases and at J to 5 bases, leaving 4 bases not matched to a gene. CDR3 length equals 16 residues. Germline assignment: CDR1 MNHEY and CDR2 SMNVEV (reference sequence). On this clone: Its antigen is currently unknown.

The TCR comes from a woman aged 55-69 years in good health and CMV-seropositive. The sequenced sample was PBMCs. The chain uses TRBV27 and TRBJ1-5; 10 nucleotides agree with TRBD1. CDR3 nucleotide sequence: TGTGCCAGCAGTTTATCCCCCGGGACAGGGGATCAGCCCCAGCATTTT. It encodes CASSLSPGTGDQPQHF.